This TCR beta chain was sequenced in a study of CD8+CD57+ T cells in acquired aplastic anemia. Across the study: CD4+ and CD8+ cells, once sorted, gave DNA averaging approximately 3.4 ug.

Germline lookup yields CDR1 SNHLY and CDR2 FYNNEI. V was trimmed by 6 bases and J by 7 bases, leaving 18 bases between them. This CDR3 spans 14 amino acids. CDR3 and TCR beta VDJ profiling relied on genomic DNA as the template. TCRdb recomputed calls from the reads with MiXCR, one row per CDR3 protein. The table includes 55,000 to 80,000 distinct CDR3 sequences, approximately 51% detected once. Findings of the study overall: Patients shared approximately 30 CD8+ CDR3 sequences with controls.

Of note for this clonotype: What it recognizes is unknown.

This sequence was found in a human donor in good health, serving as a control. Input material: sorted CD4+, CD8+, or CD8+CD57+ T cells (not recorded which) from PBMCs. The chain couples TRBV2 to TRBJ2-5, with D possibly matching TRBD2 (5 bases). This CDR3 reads CASSEGRTTSTQYF. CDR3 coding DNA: TGTGCCAGCAGCGAGGGCAGAACGACTTCGACCCAGTACTTC. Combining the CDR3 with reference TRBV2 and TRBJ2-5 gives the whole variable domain EPEVTQTPSHQVTQMGQEVILRCVPISNHLYFYWYRQILGQKVEFLVSFYNNEISEKSEIFDDQFSVERPDGSNFTLKIRSTKLEDSAMYFCASSEGRTTSTQYFGPGTRLLVL.